These T cell receptor beta chains were read from a single sample in a study of breast tumors, draining lymph nodes, adjacent tissues. TCRdb fed the multiplex PCR reads into MiXCR, producing one record per CDR3 protein. The table includes about 130,000 distinct CDR3 sequences, around 21% detected once. The sequenced sample consisted of axillary lymph node tissue. The receptors come from a female donor with breast cancer. Some clones in this sample may be carry-over from other donors' samples. CDR3s include the opening cysteine and the closing phenylalanine or tryptophan. A D gene is named only where the DNA matches it firmly. Clone size is given for some rows only: seen once, a few or many times, or a class if the clone is expanded.

j_call clone_size d_call v_call cdr3_nt cdr3_aa
TRBJ2-7 many NA TRBV6-2/TRBV6-3 TGTGCCACCGAGCCGAACACGAAAGGTACCTACGAGCAGTACTTC CATEPNTKGTYEQYF
TRBJ2-7 once TRBD2 TRBV7-2 TGTGCCAGCAGCTTAGCCACGACTAGCGGGAGTTCCACGGGGGAGCAGTACTTC CASSLATTSGSSTGEQYF
TRBJ1-2 many NA TRBV5-4 TGTGCCAGCAGCGACAGGATAAGGTCTTATGGCTACACCTTC CASSDRIRSYGYTF
TRBJ2-3 NA TRBD1 TRBV12-3/TRBV12-4 TGTGCCAGCAGCTTGACTGCCGGGACAGGCAGCACAGATACGCAGTATTTT CASSLTAGTGSTDTQYF
TRBJ1-2 many TRBD1 TRBV19 TGTGCCAGTAGGAGACCCGGGACAGGGTATGACTATGGCTACACCTTC CASRRPGTGYDYGYTF
TRBJ2-7 many TRBD2 TRBV27 TGTGCCAGCAGTGTTAGCGGGAGCGGTTCCTACGAGCAGTACTTC CASSVSGSGSYEQYF
TRBJ2-5 few NA TRBV28 TGTGCCAGCAGTCCAGACCTGAGGGGGAAGACCCAGTACTTC CASSPDLRGKTQYF
TRBJ2-7 NA TRBD1 TRBV5-1 TGCGCCAGCAGCTCCGGACAGGGGATCTACGAGCAGTACTTC CASSSGQGIYEQYF
TRBJ1-2 many NA TRBV20-1 TGCAGTGCACCCACCGGGAGCTATGGCTACACCTTC CSAPTGSYGYTF
TRBJ1-2 few NA TRBV28 TGTGCCAGCAGTTTCCCGGGGCTAGGAGGCTACACCTTC CASSFPGLGGYTF
TRBJ2-1 many NA TRBV9 TGTGCCAGCAGCGTGAACCCCGGGAGTGTTGTCAATGAGCAGTTCTTC CASSVNPGSVVNEQFF